This passage covers 19 T cell receptor beta chains from one sample sequenced in a study of blood T cell repertoires in COVID-19. Libraries were prepared by immunoSEQ multiplex PCR; TCRdb keeps only in-frame clonotypes and omits some of them. The repertoire holds roughly 140,000 clones, with roughly 84% as singletons. The sequencing sample was made of peripheral blood. The origin of the receptors is a human donor in a cohort sampled during active COVID-19.

The chain couples TRBV15 to TRBJ1-1; no definite D call. Germline-derived CDR1 and CDR2 are LNHNV and YYDKDF (reference sequence). V lost 4 bases and J 4 bases, leaving 13 bases between the germline ends. This CDR3 has 14 residues. CDR3 amino acids: CATSKRETTTEAFF. Written as DNA, the CDR3 is TGTGCCACCAGCAAGCGGGAGACTACCACTGAAGCTTTCTTT.

The CDR3 protein is CASSLGQGVTGGYTF. The CDR3 coding sequence is TGTGCCAGCAGCTTAGGGCAGGGGGTGACGGGTGGCTACACCTTC. The genes are TRBV7-2 and TRBJ1-2; 7 bases match TRBD1. The CDR3 has 15 amino acids. The ends lost 1 base at V and 7 bases at J; junction bases unmatched: 9. CDR1 and CDR2 (germline): SGHTA, FQGNSA.

The V gene is TRBV20-1, the J gene TRBJ2-7, with 7 bases matching TRBD2. There are 13 residues in the CDR3. The V gene end was trimmed by 3 bases and the J gene end by 1 base; junction bases not matched to a gene: 3. CDR1 DFQATT and CDR2 SNEGSKA come from the germline V gene (reference sequence). CDR3: CSASPAGSYEQYF. The CDR3 nucleotides are TGCAGTGCTAGTCCAGCGGGGTCCTACGAGCAGTACTTC.

The genes are TRBV3-1 (or the pseudogene TRBV3-2) and TRBJ1-1, with 8 bases aligning to TRBD1. The CDR3 is made up of 14 amino acids. Germline V gene sequence: CDR1 LGHDT, CDR2 YNNKEL (reference sequence). The ends lost 6 bases at V and 1 base at J; junction bases unmatched: 4. For the CDR3, the DNA is TGTGCCAGCAGAGTTGGGACAGGGAACACTGAAGCTTTCTTT. Its protein product is CASRVGTGNTEAFF.

The chain uses TRBV9 and TRBJ2-2, with D possibly matching TRBD1 (6 bases). CDR3 size: 13 residues. CDR1 and CDR2 (germline): SGDLS, YYNGEE. Trimming cost V 4 bases and J 7 bases, with 11 bases left between them. The CDR3 nucleotides read TGTGCCAGCAGCCCTCAGGGGATCGGGGAGCTGTTTTTT. Its translation: CASSPQGIGELFF.

Here the CDR3 reads CASSPGQGRGYEKLFF. The DNA for the CDR3 is TGCGCCAGCAGCCCCGGACAGGGGAGGGGGTATGAAAAACTGTTTTTT. The rearrangement links TRBV5-1 to TRBJ1-4; TRBD1 agrees at 9 bases. The CDR3 totals 16 residues. Trimming at V came to 4 bases and at J to 6 bases, leaving 10 bases not matched to a gene. CDR1 and CDR2 (germline): SGHRS, YFSETQ.

This sequence joins TRBV18 and TRBJ1-5; 9 bases align to TRBD1. CDR3 length: 15 residues. CDR1 KGHSH and CDR2 LQKENI come from the germline V gene. V was clipped by 4 bases and J by 5 bases; unmatched bases: 6. CDR3: CASSRERQGDQPQHF. In DNA, the CDR3 is TGTGCCAGCTCACGAGAGCGACAGGGGGATCAGCCCCAGCATTTT.

The chain has TRBV4-1 and TRBJ2-2; 7 nucleotides line up with TRBD1. Germline CDR1 MGHRA, CDR2 YSYEKL. The CDR3 is made up of 15 amino acids. V gave up 2 bases and J gave up 1 base; unmatched junction bases: 1. This CDR3 is CASSQRDRNTGELFF. Written as DNA, the CDR3 is TGCGCCAGCAGCCAAAGGGACAGGAACACCGGGGAGCTGTTTTTT.

The chain uses TRBV5-6 and TRBJ1-1; D unclear. Trimming took 1 base from V and 6 from J, leaving 10 bases between them. The CDR3 extends over 13 amino acids. Germline CDR1 reads SGHDT; CDR2 reads YYEEEE. The CDR3 coding sequence is TGTGCCAGCAGCTTGCCCCACGAGGCTGAAGCTTTCTTT. Its protein product is CASSLPHEAEAFF.

The V gene is TRBV3-1 (or the pseudogene TRBV3-2), the J gene TRBJ2-6, with TRBD1 as a possible D gene (5 bases). Trimming pared 1 base from V and 2 bases from J, leaving 12 bases between. CDR3 length: 17 residues. CDR1 is LGHDT, CDR2 YNNKEL, per germline (reference sequence). The CDR3 here is CASSQVIRVAGANVLTF. Here the CDR3 DNA reads TGTGCCAGCAGCCAAGTTATCAGGGTGGCTGGGGCCAACGTCCTGACTTTC.

This clone has a handful of counts. The rearrangement uses TRBV7-9 and TRBJ1-1; 8 nucleotides align to TRBD1. Germline assignment: CDR1 SEHNR and CDR2 FQNEAQ (reference sequence). V was clipped by 4 bases and J by 11 bases; unmatched bases: 9. This CDR3 is built from 13 residues. CDR3 protein: CASSSAGGGGAFF. Here the CDR3 DNA reads TGTGCCAGCAGCTCCGCAGGGGGCGGGGGTGCTTTCTTT.

The rearrangement links TRBV6-6 to TRBJ1-1; D gene ambiguous. V gave up 8 bases and J gave up 5 bases, with 9 bases separating them. Per the germline V gene, CDR1 is MNHNY and CDR2 is SVGAGI (reference sequence). This CDR3 contains 11 residues. The CDR3 sequence: CASRLGTEAFF. The CDR3 coding sequence is TGTGCCAGCCGCCTCGGGACTGAAGCTTTCTTT.

V gene TRBV11-3 combines with J gene TRBJ2-1; 12 bases fit TRBD2. Germline loops: CDR1 SGHNT, CDR2 YENEEA. V lost 6 bases and J lost 5; bases outside the gene matches: 8. The CDR3 runs 16 residues. Written as DNA, the CDR3 is TGTGCCAGCAGTCGACCGACTAGCGGGGGACACAATGAGCAGTTCTTC. Its protein is CASSRPTSGGHNEQFF.

CDR3 in DNA: TGTGCCAGCAGCCCCCGGCAGGGGAGTGAGAGGCAGTACTTC. Translated: CASSPRQGSERQYF. The chain couples TRBV14 to TRBJ2-7; maybe TRBD1 (6 bases). The CDR3 sequence is 14 residues long. Germline V gene lookup returns CDR1 SGHDN and CDR2 FVKESK. V dropped 4 bases and J dropped 9 bases, with 19 bases sitting between them.

The chain carries TRBV5-1 and TRBJ2-2; no clear D. Germline V gene sequence: CDR1 SGHRS, CDR2 YFSETQ. V was pared by 0 bases and J by 2 bases, with 5 bases between. This CDR3 has 14 residues. The DNA for the CDR3 is TGCGCCAGCAGCTTGGGGGCTAACACCGGGGAGCTGTTTTTT. It specifies CASSLGANTGELFF.

The chain links TRBV5-4 to TRBJ1-5; the D gene is possibly TRBD1 (6 bases). CDR3 size: 15 residues. Trimming cost V 0 bases and J 1 base, with 8 bases left between them. CDR1 and CDR2 from the germline V gene are SGHNT and YYREEE (reference sequence). The CDR3 spells CASSLGTESNQPQHF. In nucleotides, the CDR3 is TGTGCCAGCAGCTTGGGGACAGAAAGCAATCAGCCCCAGCATTTT.

The J gene is TRBJ2-3, the V gene TRBV3-1 (or the pseudogene TRBV3-2), with a tentative D call TRBD2 (5 bases). Germline V gene data show CDR1 as LGHDT and CDR2 as YNNKEL (reference sequence). The CDR3 runs 15 residues. Trimming removed 4 bases from V and 2 bases from J, with 13 bases in between. CDR3: CASSRRRESTDTQYF. CDR3 nucleotides: TGTGCCAGCAGCCGGAGACGGGAATCCACAGATACGCAGTATTTT.

V gene TRBV4-2 combines with J gene TRBJ2-5; D is ambiguous. The CDR3 consists of 13 residues. The germline V gene encodes CDR1 LGHNA and CDR2 YNFKEQ. V lost 3 bases, J lost 2 bases, and 7 bases lay in between. CDR3 DNA sequence: TGTGCCAGCAGCCAGGGCCAGCAAGAGACCCAGTACTTC. It translates to CASSQGQQETQYF.

The gene calls are TRBV30 and TRBJ2-5; D is unclear. Trimming took 4 bases from V and 1 from J, leaving 7 bases between them. This CDR3 spans 12 amino acids. Germline V lookup: CDR1 GTSNPN, CDR2 SVGIG (reference sequence). CDR3: CAWNRVQETQYF. Written as DNA, the CDR3 is TGTGCCTGGAACCGAGTCCAAGAGACCCAGTACTTC.